This T cell receptor beta chain was captured by sequencing in a study of CD8 T cells in ankylosing spondylitis. With regard to this clonotype: The antigen is unknown.

This CDR3 contains 15 residues. CDR1 is SGHTA, CDR2 FQGNSA, per germline. V was shortened by 6 bases and J by 2 bases, with 17 bases between the two germline ends. The authors made TCR beta libraries by quantitative 5'-RACE with molecular barcodes. One entry per CDR3 protein, called by TCRdb with MiXCR from the 5' RACE reads. Of 150,000 to 200,000 distinct CDR3 sequences listed, roughly 10% were seen once; the top ten hold roughly 16%. Findings and limits, study-wide: Apparently characteristic of ankylosing spondylitis blood was a TCR beta motif (under ten highly homologous variants). Existing reports had already noted some motif variants in reactive arthritis synovial fluid and blood. Disease-associated clonotypes exhibited CD8+ identity and were relatively infrequent in peripheral blood.

This TCR was sampled from a female donor with ankylosing spondylitis or in good health (not recorded which). V is TRBV7-2 and J is TRBJ2-7, with D tentatively TRBD2 (6 bases). What was sequenced was blood, either unsorted or a sorted T cell fraction (not recorded which). Here the CDR3 reads CASSRIRGATYEQYF. The CDR3 DNA reads as TGTGCCAGCAGTCGTATTCGCGGGGCCACCTACGAGCAGTACTTC. Full variable domain (rest looked up from reference TRBV7-2 and TRBJ2-7): GAGVSQSPSNKVTEKGKDVELRCDPISGHTALYWYRQSLGQGLEFLIYFQGNSAPDKSGLPSDRFSAERTGGSVSTLTIQRTQQEDSAVYLCASSRIRGATYEQYFGPGTRLTVT.